A selection of T cell receptor beta chains follows, all from one sample in a study of identical twins. TCRdb re-called the 5' RACE reads with MiXCR, one entry per CDR3 protein. The table shows a few hundred thousand distinct CDR3 sequences, with more than 9% occurring only once. These same data were also listed under a study on yellow fever vaccine responses in identical twins.

Sequenced material: PBMCs. Receptor source: a woman aged 18-29 years in good health. The CDR3 runs from the conserved cysteine through the conserved F or W. Each record gives: V gene, D gene, clone size, J gene, CDR3 protein, CDR3 DNA. The D gene is left open where the match is weak. Clone size is given for some rows only: seen once, a few or many times, or a class if the clone is expanded.

>TRBV20-1|.|.|TRBJ2-4
CSARTEGAKNIQYF
TGCAGTGCTCGGACAGAGGGGGCCAAAAACATTCAGTACTTC
>TRBV9|TRBD2|few|TRBJ2-1
CASSVGTSGIDEQFF
TGTGCCAGCAGCGTAGGGACTAGCGGGATAGATGAGCAGTTCTTC
>TRBV9|TRBD2|.|TRBJ2-7
CASSVGPSGSYEQYF
TGTGCCAGCAGCGTAGGGCCTAGCGGGAGTTACGAGCAGTACTTC
>TRBV6-2/TRBV6-3|TRBD1|.|TRBJ2-7
CASSYNLLDRGYEQYF
TGTGCCAGCAGTTACAACCTTTTGGACAGGGGATACGAGCAGTACTTC
>TRBV20-1|.|.|TRBJ2-3
CSARPPPRVSADTQYF
TGCAGTGCTAGACCGCCCCCTAGAGTGTCGGCAGATACGCAGTATTTT
>TRBV20-1|.|few|TRBJ2-3
CSAKKGGTDTQYF
TGCAGTGCGAAAAAAGGGGGCACAGATACGCAGTATTTT
>TRBV12-3/TRBV12-4|.|.|TRBJ2-7
CASSRSGSHEQYF
TGTGCCAGCAGTCGATCGGGAAGCCACGAGCAGTACTTC
>TRBV29-1|.|many|TRBJ2-1
CSVEDRGGEQFF
TGCAGCGTTGAAGATAGGGGGGGTGAGCAGTTCTTC
>TRBV5-6|.|.|TRBJ2-5
CASSLLVARHQETQYF
TGTGCCAGCAGCTTGTTGGTAGCGAGACACCAAGAGACCCAGTACTTC
>TRBV5-5|.|many|TRBJ2-2
CASSLGHYTGELFF
TGTGCCAGCAGCTTAGGACATTACACCGGGGAGCTGTTTTTT
>TRBV6-6|.|.|TRBJ1-1
CASITFDTEAFF
TGTGCCAGCATTACCTTCGACACTGAAGCTTTCTTT
>TRBV6-5|TRBD1|many|TRBJ2-5
CASSSPGQGGETQYF
TGTGCCAGCAGTTCGCCGGGACAGGGGGGGGAGACCCAGTACTTC
>TRBV20-1|.|many|TRBJ1-5
CSATVPGGGNQPQHF
TGCAGTGCTACAGTTCCGGGAGGGGGCAATCAGCCCCAGCATTTT
>TRBV29-1|.|many|TRBJ2-2
CSVAGGTGELFF
TGCAGCGTTGCTGGGGGGACCGGGGAGCTGTTTTTT
>TRBV15|.|.|TRBJ2-3
CATSRGNWPDTQYF
TGTGCCACCAGCCGGGGGAATTGGCCAGATACGCAGTATTTT
>TRBV4-3|TRBD2|once|TRBJ2-1
CATSQGASGRLNEQFF
TGCGCCACCAGCCAAGGAGCTAGCGGGAGGCTCAATGAGCAGTTCTTC
>TRBV7-8|.|many|TRBJ2-7
CASSPRTGTLTSEQYF
TGTGCCAGCAGCCCGAGGACAGGAACCTTGACTAGCGAGCAGTACTTC
>TRBV12-3/TRBV12-4|TRBD1|many|TRBJ1-5
CASSSGGTQPQHF
TGTGCCAGCAGCTCAGGGGGCACTCAGCCCCAGCATTTT
>TRBV20-1|TRBD1|few|TRBJ2-1
CSAGDRSYNEQFF
TGCAGTGCGGGGGACAGGAGCTACAATGAGCAGTTCTTC
>TRBV29-1|.|many|TRBJ2-1
CSYRGSSYNEQFF
TGCAGCTACCGGGGTAGCTCCTACAATGAGCAGTTCTTC
>TRBV6-2/TRBV6-3|.|.|TRBJ2-5
CASRPDRSQETQYF
TGTGCCAGCAGACCGGACAGATCCCAAGAGACCCAGTACTTC
>TRBV13|.|few|TRBJ2-5
CASSQNTGEETQYF
TGTGCCAGCAGTCAGAATACGGGGGAAGAGACCCAGTACTTC
>TRBV6-2/TRBV6-3|.|many|TRBJ1-1
CASSYSIPRNTEAFF
TGTGCCAGCAGTTACTCGATACCCAGGAACACTGAAGCTTTCTTT
>TRBV12-5|.|many|TRBJ2-3
CASGLRATSSTDTQYF
TGTGCTAGTGGCCTCCGGGCTACAAGCAGCACAGATACGCAGTATTTT
>TRBV15|TRBD1|many|TRBJ2-5
CATSRVVGGHQETQYF
TGTGCCACCAGCAGAGTTGTAGGGGGCCACCAAGAGACCCAGTACTTC
>TRBV29-1|.|.|TRBJ1-1
CSVEVGTNTEAFF
TGCAGCGTTGAGGTCGGCACGAACACTGAAGCTTTCTTT
>TRBV10-1|.|few|TRBJ2-7
CASSESGEFRYEQYF
TGCGCCAGCAGTGAGTCGGGGGAGTTCCGCTACGAGCAGTACTTC
>TRBV10-3|TRBD2|many|TRBJ2-3
CAITKREGRTDTQYF
TGTGCCATCACAAAACGGGAGGGCCGAACAGATACGCAGTATTTT
>TRBV29-1|.|.|TRBJ2-3
CSVGGLGTDTQYF
TGCAGCGTTGGGGGACTCGGCACAGATACGCAGTATTTT
>TRBV27|TRBD1|.|TRBJ2-3
CASGAGQGTDTQYF
TGTGCCAGCGGGGCGGGACAGGGAACAGATACGCAGTATTTT
>TRBV13|.|few|TRBJ2-7
CASSLVGQGVVQYF
TGTGCCAGCAGCTTAGTCGGGCAGGGCGTGGTGCAGTACTTC
>TRBV11-2|TRBD2|many|TRBJ2-3
CASSLQTSAYSLSTDTQYF
TGTGCCAGCAGCCTACAAACTAGCGCGTATAGTTTGAGCACAGATACGCAGTATTTT
>TRBV5-6|.|.|TRBJ2-7
CASSPMRTVYEQYF
TGTGCCAGCAGCCCAATGAGGACCGTTTACGAGCAGTACTTC
>TRBV7-2|TRBD1|few|TRBJ2-3
CASNYRGGPTDTQYF
TGTGCCAGCAACTACAGGGGTGGTCCCACAGATACGCAGTATTTT
>TRBV24-1|TRBD2|.|TRBJ2-7
CATAGTSGSSYEQYF
TGTGCCACCGCTGGGACTAGCGGCTCCTCCTACGAGCAGTACTTC
>TRBV10-3|.|many|TRBJ2-7
CAISGAGSYEQYF
TGTGCCATCTCCGGGGCGGGCTCCTACGAGCAGTACTTC
>TRBV20-1|.|few|TRBJ2-1
CSARDSLEGGPWDEQFF
TGCAGTGCTAGAGATTCTCTGGAAGGGGGTCCTTGGGATGAGCAGTTCTTC
>TRBV10-3|.|few|TRBJ2-5
CAIRASGTKETQYF
TGTGCCATCCGGGCATCGGGGACAAAAGAGACCCAGTACTTC
>TRBV7-3|.|.|TRBJ2-3
CASSLIRGDTQYF
TGTGCCAGCAGCTTAATCCGGGGAGATACGCAGTATTTT
>TRBV10-3|.|many|TRBJ2-2
CAIMRTGELFF
TGTGCCATCATGCGTACCGGGGAGCTGTTTTTT
>TRBV10-3|TRBD1|many|TRBJ1-2
CAVEGGQGNYGYTF
TGTGCCGTCGAGGGAGGACAGGGGAACTATGGCTACACCTTC
>TRBV3-1|.|many|TRBJ2-7
CASSQDPGSSYEQYF
TGTGCCAGCAGCCAAGATCCAGGGAGCTCCTACGAGCAGTACTTC
>TRBV7-2|.|many|TRBJ2-3
CASSPIPRGVLTQYF
TGTGCCAGCAGCCCCATCCCGAGAGGGGTTCTTACGCAGTATTTT
>TRBV3-1|TRBD1|many|TRBJ2-7
CASSARQGPYEQYF
TGTGCCAGCAGCGCCCGACAGGGGCCCTACGAGCAGTACTTC
>TRBV20-1|TRBD2|few|TRBJ2-1
CSALSALAGGFMGEQFF
TGCAGTGCTCTATCCGCACTAGCGGGGGGGTTTATGGGTGAGCAGTTCTTC
>TRBV4-3|TRBD2|many|TRBJ2-1
CASSQAGGRSYNEQFF
TGCGCCAGCAGCCAAGCTGGCGGGAGATCCTACAATGAGCAGTTCTTC
>TRBV7-9|.|many|TRBJ2-6
CASRERFLSGANVLTF
TGTGCCAGCAGGGAGAGGTTCCTCTCTGGGGCCAACGTCCTGACTTTC
>TRBV28|.|few|TRBJ2-5
CASSLTPVGPQETQYF
TGTGCCAGCAGTTTGACACCGGTGGGGCCCCAAGAGACCCAGTACTTC
>TRBV10-3|TRBD2|.|TRBJ2-3
CAITSGLAMPDTQYF
TGTGCCATCACCTCGGGACTAGCCATGCCAGATACGCAGTATTTT
>TRBV20-1|.|many|TRBJ1-2
CSANQLGSNYGYTF
TGCAGTGCAAACCAACTTGGTTCCAACTATGGCTACACCTTC
>TRBV12-3/TRBV12-4|.|many|TRBJ1-6
CASSLVAGQYSPLHF
TGTGCCAGCAGTTTAGTCGCCGGACAGTATTCACCCCTCCACTTT
>TRBV24-1|TRBD1|.|TRBJ1-2
CATRDRDLDGYTF
TGTGCCACCAGGGACAGGGATCTGGATGGCTACACCTTC
>TRBV12-5|TRBD1|few|TRBJ2-3
CASGLVFRTGNITDTQYF
TGTGCTAGTGGTTTGGTATTCAGGACAGGGAATATCACAGATACGCAGTATTTT